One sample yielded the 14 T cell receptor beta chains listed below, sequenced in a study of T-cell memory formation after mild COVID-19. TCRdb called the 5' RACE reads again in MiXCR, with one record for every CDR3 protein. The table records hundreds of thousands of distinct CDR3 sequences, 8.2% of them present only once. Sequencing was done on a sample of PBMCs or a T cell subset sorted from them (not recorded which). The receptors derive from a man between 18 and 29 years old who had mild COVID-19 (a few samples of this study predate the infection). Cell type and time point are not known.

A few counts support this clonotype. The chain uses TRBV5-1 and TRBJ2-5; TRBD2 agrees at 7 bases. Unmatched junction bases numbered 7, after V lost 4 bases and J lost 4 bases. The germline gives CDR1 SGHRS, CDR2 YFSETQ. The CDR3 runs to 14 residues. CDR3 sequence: CASSPGLVGETQYF. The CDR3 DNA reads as TGCGCCAGCAGCCCCGGACTAGTCGGAGAGACCCAGTACTTC. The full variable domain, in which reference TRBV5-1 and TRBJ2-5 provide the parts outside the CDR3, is KAGVTQTPRYLIKTRGQQVTLSCSPISGHRSVSWYQQTPGQGLQFLFEYFSETQRNKGNFPGRFSGRQFSNSRSEMNVSTLELGDSALYLCASSPGLVGETQYFGPGTRLLVL.

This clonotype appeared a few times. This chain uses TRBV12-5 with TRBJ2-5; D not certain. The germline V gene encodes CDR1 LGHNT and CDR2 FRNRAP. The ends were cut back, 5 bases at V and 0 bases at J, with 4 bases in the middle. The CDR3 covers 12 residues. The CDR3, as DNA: TGTGCTAGTGGTGCAAACCAAGAGACCCAGTACTTC. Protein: CASGANQETQYF.

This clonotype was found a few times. CDR3 sequence reads: CASSLGQGVQPQHF. CDR3 bases: TGTGCCAGCAGCTTAGGACAGGGTGTACAGCCCCAGCATTTT. The genes are TRBV7-2 and TRBJ1-5; 7 nucleotides match TRBD1. The germline V gene encodes CDR1 SGHTA and CDR2 FQGNSA. The ends lost 1 base at V and 7 bases at J; junction bases unmatched: 4. The CDR3 loop spans 14 amino acids.

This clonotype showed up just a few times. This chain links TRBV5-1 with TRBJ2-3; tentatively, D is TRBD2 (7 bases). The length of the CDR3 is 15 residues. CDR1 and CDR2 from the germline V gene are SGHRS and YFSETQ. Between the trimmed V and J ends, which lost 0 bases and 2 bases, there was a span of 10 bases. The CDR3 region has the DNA TGCGCCAGCAGCTTGGGGCGGGGGCCCACAGATACGCAGTATTTT. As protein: CASSLGRGPTDTQYF.

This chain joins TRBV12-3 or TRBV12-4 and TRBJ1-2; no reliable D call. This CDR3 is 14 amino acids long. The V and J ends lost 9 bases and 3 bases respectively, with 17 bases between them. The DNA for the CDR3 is TGTGCCAGTAAACGGTTGGGGAGAGACTATGGCTACACCTTC. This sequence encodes CASKRLGRDYGYTF.

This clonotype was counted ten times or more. The CDR3 sequence: CSAAPGTVQETQYF. The CDR3 bases are TGCAGTGCAGCACCTGGGACAGTCCAAGAGACCCAGTACTTC. V is TRBV20-1 and J is TRBJ2-5, with TRBD1 matching 7 bases. V shed 6 bases, J shed 1 base, and the junction held 8 bases outside the gene matches. Germline CDR1 reads DFQATT; CDR2 reads SNEGSKA (reference sequence). The CDR3 spans 14 residues.

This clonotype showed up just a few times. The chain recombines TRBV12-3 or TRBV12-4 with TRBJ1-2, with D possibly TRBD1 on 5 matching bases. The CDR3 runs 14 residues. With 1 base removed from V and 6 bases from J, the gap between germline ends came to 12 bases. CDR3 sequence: CASSLGQPPDGYTF. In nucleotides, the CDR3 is TGTGCCAGCAGTTTAGGACAGCCTCCAGATGGCTACACCTTC.

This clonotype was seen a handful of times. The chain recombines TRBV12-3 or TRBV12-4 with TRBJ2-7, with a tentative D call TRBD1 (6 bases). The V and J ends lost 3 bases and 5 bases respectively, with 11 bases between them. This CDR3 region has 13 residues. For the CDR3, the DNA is TGTGCCAGCAGTTTGGGACACCCGAACGAGCAGTACGTC. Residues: CASSLGHPNEQYV.

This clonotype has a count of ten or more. This chain's CDR3 is CASSMLQGAFRHEQFF. CDR3 bases: TGTGCCAGCAGCATGTTACAGGGGGCGTTCAGGCATGAGCAGTTCTTC. The gene calls are TRBV5-8 and TRBJ2-1, with TRBD1 matching over 9 bases. CDR1 is SGHTS, CDR2 YDEGEE, per germline. This CDR3 has 16 residues. Losses at the gene ends were 4 bases for V and 8 bases for J; bases not matched to a gene: 13.

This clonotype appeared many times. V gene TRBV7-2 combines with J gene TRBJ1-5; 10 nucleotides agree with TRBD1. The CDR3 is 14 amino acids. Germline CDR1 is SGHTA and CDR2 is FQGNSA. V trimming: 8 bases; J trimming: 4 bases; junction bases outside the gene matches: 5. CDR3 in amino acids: CASSRDRGNQPQHF. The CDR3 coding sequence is TGTGCCAGCTCCCGGGACAGGGGAAATCAGCCCCAGCATTTT.

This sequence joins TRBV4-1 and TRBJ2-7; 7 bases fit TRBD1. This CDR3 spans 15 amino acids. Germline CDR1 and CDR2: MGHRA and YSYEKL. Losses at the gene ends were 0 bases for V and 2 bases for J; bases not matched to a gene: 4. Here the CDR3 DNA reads TGCGCCAGCAGCCAAGACGGGACAGAGCCCTACGAGCAGTACTTC. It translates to CASSQDGTEPYEQYF.

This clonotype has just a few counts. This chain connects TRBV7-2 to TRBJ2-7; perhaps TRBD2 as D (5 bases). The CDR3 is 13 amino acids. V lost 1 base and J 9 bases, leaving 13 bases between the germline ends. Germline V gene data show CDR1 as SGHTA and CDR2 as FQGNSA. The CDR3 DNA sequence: TGTGCCAGCAGCTTAGAGGGCGGGCGAGCGCAGTACGTC. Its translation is CASSLEGGRAQYV.

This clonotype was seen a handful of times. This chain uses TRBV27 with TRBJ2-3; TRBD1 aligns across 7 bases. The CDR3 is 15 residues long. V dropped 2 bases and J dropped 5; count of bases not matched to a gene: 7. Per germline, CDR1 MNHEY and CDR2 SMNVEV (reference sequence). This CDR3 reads CASSLAGGFVDTQYF. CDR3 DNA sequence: TGTGCCAGCAGTTTAGCAGGGGGTTTCGTAGATACGCAGTATTTT.

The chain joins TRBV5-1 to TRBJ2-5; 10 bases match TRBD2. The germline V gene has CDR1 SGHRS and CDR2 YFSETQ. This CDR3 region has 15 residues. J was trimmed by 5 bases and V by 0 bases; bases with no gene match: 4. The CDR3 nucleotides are TGCGCCAGCAGCTTGGAACTAGCGGGGATTGAGACCCAGTACTTC. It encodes CASSLELAGIETQYF.